These T cell receptor beta chains were read from a single sample in a study of blood T cell repertoires in COVID-19. Assay used: immunoSEQ multiplex PCR; TCRdb lists only in-frame clones, some missing. The sample holds fewer than 200,000 clones, 80% to 90% seen once. Sequencing was performed on peripheral blood. The source is a man aged 50-60 years with active or convalescent COVID-19. CDR3s include the opening cysteine and the closing phenylalanine or tryptophan. Fields, in order: CDR3 DNA, CDR3 protein, clone size, D gene, J gene, V gene. D genes are given only for firm matches. The size entry is marked missing in some rows and otherwise reads once, few, many or a size class.

CDR3 DNA: TGTGCCAGCAGTTACCAGACTAGCTCCTACAATGAGCAGTTCTTC
CDR3 protein: CASSYQTSSYNEQFF
clone size: NA
D gene: NA
J gene: TRBJ2-1
V gene: TRBV6-5

CDR3 DNA: TGTGCCAGCAGCCCAGGAGACAGTATACGCCAAGAGACCCAGTACTTC
CDR3 protein: CASSPGDSIRQETQYF
clone size: NA
D gene: NA
J gene: TRBJ2-5
V gene: TRBV11-3

CDR3 DNA: TGTGCCAGCAGCTTATTCGGTCGACAAACCACCGGGGAGCTGTTTTTT
CDR3 protein: CASSLFGRQTTGELFF
clone size: NA
D gene: NA
J gene: TRBJ2-2
V gene: TRBV7-9

CDR3 DNA: TGCGCCAGCAGCGGGACAGACTATGGCTACACCTTC
CDR3 protein: CASSGTDYGYTF
clone size: NA
D gene: TRBD1
J gene: TRBJ1-2
V gene: TRBV5-1

CDR3 DNA: TGCGCCAGCAGCCAAGCCGGGACTAGCGGGAGGGCCAGGTACGAGCAGTACTTC
CDR3 protein: CASSQAGTSGRARYEQYF
clone size: NA
D gene: TRBD2
J gene: TRBJ2-7
V gene: TRBV4-1

CDR3 DNA: TGTGCCATCAGTCCTCGGGGGGGGGCAGATAGCAATCAGCCCCAGCATTTT
CDR3 protein: CAISPRGGADSNQPQHF
clone size: NA
D gene: NA
J gene: TRBJ1-5
V gene: TRBV10-3

CDR3 DNA: TGTGCCAGCAGCTTGGGCCCGCTGCTGGGGGCCGGGGAGACCCAGTACTTC
CDR3 protein: CASSLGPLLGAGETQYF
clone size: once
D gene: NA
J gene: TRBJ2-5
V gene: TRBV5-6

CDR3 DNA: TGTGCCAGCAGCCAAATGACAGGGGCCGGGGGCAATGAGCAGTTCTTC
CDR3 protein: CASSQMTGAGGNEQFF
clone size: NA
D gene: TRBD1
J gene: TRBJ2-1
V gene: TRBV3-1/TRBV3-2

CDR3 DNA: TGTGCCAGCGGCAGTTTCAATTCACCCCTCCACTTT
CDR3 protein: CASGSFNSPLHF
clone size: NA
D gene: NA
J gene: TRBJ1-6
V gene: TRBV12-3/TRBV12-4

CDR3 DNA: TGTGCCAGCAGGAGGGGGGGCTATGGCTACACCTTC
CDR3 protein: CASRRGGYGYTF
clone size: NA
D gene: NA
J gene: TRBJ1-2
V gene: TRBV28

CDR3 DNA: TGTGCCAGCAGTGAATCCCCATTGGCGAGGGAGCAGTACTTC
CDR3 protein: CASSESPLAREQYF
clone size: NA
D gene: NA
J gene: TRBJ2-7
V gene: TRBV25-1

CDR3 DNA: TGTGCCAGCAGCCAAGATTTAGGCCGGCGTTCGGGAGCAGGAGAGCAGTACTTC
CDR3 protein: CASSQDLGRRSGAGEQYF
clone size: NA
D gene: NA
J gene: TRBJ2-7
V gene: TRBV3-1/TRBV3-2

CDR3 DNA: TGTGCCAGCAGCCCTGGTCGAGTCGGGGAGACCCAGTACTTC
CDR3 protein: CASSPGRVGETQYF
clone size: NA
D gene: NA
J gene: TRBJ2-5
V gene: TRBV5-4

CDR3 DNA: TGTGCCAGCAGCCACCGGGACATGTACACGCTAGCCAAAAACATTCAGTACTTC
CDR3 protein: CASSHRDMYTLAKNIQYF
clone size: NA
D gene: NA
J gene: TRBJ2-4
V gene: TRBV11-2

CDR3 DNA: TGTGCCAGCAGCGTAGAGGGGTGGGCCCAGTACTTC
CDR3 protein: CASSVEGWAQYF
clone size: NA
D gene: NA
J gene: TRBJ2-5
V gene: TRBV9

CDR3 DNA: TGTGCCAGCAGCCCCGACAGGGGTAACAACTATGGCTACACCTTC
CDR3 protein: CASSPDRGNNYGYTF
clone size: NA
D gene: TRBD1
J gene: TRBJ1-2
V gene: TRBV6-5

CDR3 DNA: TGTGCCAGCTCACCAGGAGTGGACTCCTATAATTCACCCCTCCACTTT
CDR3 protein: CASSPGVDSYNSPLHF
clone size: NA
D gene: NA
J gene: TRBJ1-6
V gene: TRBV18

CDR3 DNA: TGTGCCACCAGTGATTCCCCAGGCGGGGGCAAGAACACTGAAGCTTTCTTT
CDR3 protein: CATSDSPGGGKNTEAFF
clone size: NA
D gene: NA
J gene: TRBJ1-1
V gene: TRBV24-1

CDR3 DNA: TGTGCCAGCAGTACACTGACAGCACCCCAGGGAACTGAAGCTTTCTTT
CDR3 protein: CASSTLTAPQGTEAFF
clone size: NA
D gene: NA
J gene: TRBJ1-1
V gene: TRBV27

CDR3 DNA: TGTGCCAGCAGCGTAGGTCGAAGACAGGGGACAGATGAGCAGTTCTTC
CDR3 protein: CASSVGRRQGTDEQFF
clone size: NA
D gene: TRBD1
J gene: TRBJ2-1
V gene: TRBV9

CDR3 DNA: TGTGCCAGCTCACCCGGCGGACTCAACTATGGCTACACCTTC
CDR3 protein: CASSPGGLNYGYTF
clone size: NA
D gene: NA
J gene: TRBJ1-2
V gene: TRBV18

CDR3 DNA: TGTGCCAGTAGTATAGATGAGGAAGCAGGGCCCCGATTGGGCTACACCTTC
CDR3 protein: CASSIDEEAGPRLGYTF
clone size: NA
D gene: NA
J gene: TRBJ1-2
V gene: TRBV19

CDR3 DNA: TGTGCCAGCAGCCAAGATAGGGCGGGAGCTGACACCGGGGAGCTGTTTTTT
CDR3 protein: CASSQDRAGADTGELFF
clone size: few
D gene: TRBD2
J gene: TRBJ2-2
V gene: TRBV3-1/TRBV3-2

CDR3 DNA: TGCGCCAGCAGCTTGGGGTTCGAGACAGTGAACACTGAAGCTTTCTTT
CDR3 protein: CASSLGFETVNTEAFF
clone size: NA
D gene: NA
J gene: TRBJ1-1
V gene: TRBV5-1

CDR3 DNA: TGTGCCATCAGTGACTCCGGGGACAATCAGCCCCAGCATTTT
CDR3 protein: CAISDSGDNQPQHF
clone size: NA
D gene: NA
J gene: TRBJ1-5
V gene: TRBV10-3

CDR3 DNA: TGTGCCAGCAGCCCATTACAGGGTCCCAAGGACGGTTATGGCTACACCTTC
CDR3 protein: CASSPLQGPKDGYGYTF
clone size: NA
D gene: NA
J gene: TRBJ1-2
V gene: TRBV4-2

CDR3 DNA: TGTGCCAGCAGCTTATTGGTTGGGGGGGCGATCCGTGGCTACACCTTC
CDR3 protein: CASSLLVGGAIRGYTF
clone size: once
D gene: NA
J gene: TRBJ1-2
V gene: TRBV7-2

CDR3 DNA: TGTGCCAGCAGCTGGGGGGGGCGCGGAGATACGCAGTATTTT
CDR3 protein: CASSWGGRGDTQYF
clone size: NA
D gene: NA
J gene: TRBJ2-3
V gene: TRBV6-5

CDR3 DNA: TGTGCCAGCAGTGGCACCGGGACAGGGTCTGGAAACACCATATATTTT
CDR3 protein: CASSGTGTGSGNTIYF
clone size: NA
D gene: TRBD1
J gene: TRBJ1-3
V gene: TRBV2

CDR3 DNA: TGCAGCGCTGGACAGGGTTTAAACTATGGCTACACCTTC
CDR3 protein: CSAGQGLNYGYTF
clone size: NA
D gene: TRBD1
J gene: TRBJ1-2
V gene: TRBV29-1

CDR3 DNA: TGTGCCAGCCGCAAAACCGGAATGGGCTCTTACAATGAGCAGTTCTTC
CDR3 protein: CASRKTGMGSYNEQFF
clone size: NA
D gene: NA
J gene: TRBJ2-1
V gene: TRBV6-6

CDR3 DNA: TGTGCCAGCCTCCCTAGCGGGGCCGTAGGTAAAGATACGCAGTATTTT
CDR3 protein: CASLPSGAVGKDTQYF
clone size: once
D gene: TRBD2
J gene: TRBJ2-3
V gene: TRBV6-6

CDR3 DNA: TGTGCAAGTCGCTTAGCGCGGGTCAAAAGTAGCGGGGCGCAAGAGACCCAGTACTTC
CDR3 protein: CASRLARVKSSGAQETQYF
clone size: NA
D gene: NA
J gene: TRBJ2-5
V gene: TRBV12-2

CDR3 DNA: TGCAGTGCTCAGACTAGTTACGAGCAGTACTTC
CDR3 protein: CSAQTSYEQYF
clone size: NA
D gene: NA
J gene: TRBJ2-7
V gene: TRBV20-1

CDR3 DNA: TGTGCCTGGAGACGGTTGGATACGCAGTATTTT
CDR3 protein: CAWRRLDTQYF
clone size: few
D gene: NA
J gene: TRBJ2-3
V gene: TRBV30

CDR3 DNA: TGCGCCAGCAGCCAAGGAGGGGGAGAGCAGTACTTC
CDR3 protein: CASSQGGGEQYF
clone size: NA
D gene: NA
J gene: TRBJ2-7
V gene: TRBV4-3

CDR3 DNA: TGTGCCAGCAGTGTGACTAGCGGGAGCACAGATACGCAGTATTTT
CDR3 protein: CASSVTSGSTDTQYF
clone size: NA
D gene: TRBD2
J gene: TRBJ2-3
V gene: TRBV25-1

CDR3 DNA: TGTGCCAGCACGACAAATAACTATGGCTACACCTTC
CDR3 protein: CASTTNNYGYTF
clone size: few
D gene: NA
J gene: TRBJ1-2
V gene: TRBV6-6

CDR3 DNA: TGTGCCAGCAGCTTTGGGGGGGCCTGGAATGAGCAGTTCTTC
CDR3 protein: CASSFGGAWNEQFF
clone size: NA
D gene: NA
J gene: TRBJ2-1
V gene: TRBV5-4

CDR3 DNA: TGTGCCAGCAGTTTGATACAGCTCGATGGCTACACCTTC
CDR3 protein: CASSLIQLDGYTF
clone size: NA
D gene: NA
J gene: TRBJ1-2
V gene: TRBV28

CDR3 DNA: TGTGCCAGAAGCTTGGGGGACAGGGCGTCGGGTGGCTACACCTTC
CDR3 protein: CARSLGDRASGGYTF
clone size: NA
D gene: TRBD1
J gene: TRBJ1-2
V gene: TRBV5-3

CDR3 DNA: TGTGCCAGTAGCAATAGACAGGGGGCGAACACTGAAGCTTTCTTT
CDR3 protein: CASSNRQGANTEAFF
clone size: NA
D gene: TRBD1
J gene: TRBJ1-1
V gene: TRBV19

CDR3 DNA: TGCAGCGTTGAAAAGGGGTTCAGGGCGGGAGGCTACACCTTC
CDR3 protein: CSVEKGFRAGGYTF
clone size: once
D gene: NA
J gene: TRBJ1-2
V gene: TRBV29-1

CDR3 DNA: TGCGCCAGCAGCCCGGTACTCACGGGTTCTCTAGCAGGTGAGCAGTTCTTC
CDR3 protein: CASSPVLTGSLAGEQFF
clone size: NA
D gene: NA
J gene: TRBJ2-1
V gene: TRBV5-1

CDR3 DNA: TGTGCCAGCAGTGGACTAGCCCAAGAGACCCAGTACTTC
CDR3 protein: CASSGLAQETQYF
clone size: NA
D gene: TRBD2
J gene: TRBJ2-5
V gene: TRBV6-2/TRBV6-3

CDR3 DNA: TGTGCCAGCAGCTTTCAAGTTCAGAATGAGCAGTTCTTC
CDR3 protein: CASSFQVQNEQFF
clone size: NA
D gene: NA
J gene: TRBJ2-1
V gene: TRBV7-3

CDR3 DNA: TGCGCCAGCAGGAGGGACAGAGTCTACGAGCAGTACTTC
CDR3 protein: CASRRDRVYEQYF
clone size: NA
D gene: TRBD1
J gene: TRBJ2-7
V gene: TRBV10-2

CDR3 DNA: TGTGCCAGTAGTAGGGTCGCTAGCGGGGGGACGGATACGCAGTATTTT
CDR3 protein: CASSRVASGGTDTQYF
clone size: NA
D gene: TRBD2
J gene: TRBJ2-3
V gene: TRBV19

CDR3 DNA: TGTGCCAGCAGCGCAGACAGGGGGGACACTGAAGCTTTCTTT
CDR3 protein: CASSADRGDTEAFF
clone size: NA
D gene: TRBD1
J gene: TRBJ1-1
V gene: TRBV9

CDR3 DNA: TGCGCCAGCAGTGAGCAGGGGAACACTGAAGCTTTCTTT
CDR3 protein: CASSEQGNTEAFF
clone size: NA
D gene: NA
J gene: TRBJ1-1
V gene: TRBV10-2